This T cell receptor (beta chain) was found in a study of CD8 T cells in ankylosing spondylitis. Whole-study results and caveats: There was reportedly significant enrichment of clones that were disease-linked in matched ankylosing spondylitis synovial fluid. Disease-associated clones were CD8+ and fairly uncommon in peripheral blood. One TCR beta motif, made up of under ten highly homologous variants, appeared characteristic of ankylosing spondylitis blood.

As the method for making TCR beta libraries, quantitative 5'-RACE with molecular barcodes was used. MiXCR, run by TCRdb on the 5' RACE reads, gives a single entry per CDR3 protein. The sample records fewer than 250,000 distinct CDR3 sequences, approximately 10% being singletons. The table lists this clonotype with many counts. Its antigen is undetermined. Per germline, CDR1 DFQATT and CDR2 SNEGSKA (reference sequence). The CDR3 totals 16 residues. Trimming took 3 bases from V and 0 from J, leaving 12 bases between them. The sequence came from a male donor with ankylosing spondylitis or in good health (not recorded which). The chain employs TRBV20-1 and TRBJ2-6; D gene uncertain. Sequenced input: blood, either unsorted or a sorted T cell fraction (not recorded which). The CDR3 bases are TGCAGTGCTAGTCTCGGCCAGGCCTCTGGGGCCAACGTCCTGACTTTC. It yields the protein CSASLGQASGANVLTF.